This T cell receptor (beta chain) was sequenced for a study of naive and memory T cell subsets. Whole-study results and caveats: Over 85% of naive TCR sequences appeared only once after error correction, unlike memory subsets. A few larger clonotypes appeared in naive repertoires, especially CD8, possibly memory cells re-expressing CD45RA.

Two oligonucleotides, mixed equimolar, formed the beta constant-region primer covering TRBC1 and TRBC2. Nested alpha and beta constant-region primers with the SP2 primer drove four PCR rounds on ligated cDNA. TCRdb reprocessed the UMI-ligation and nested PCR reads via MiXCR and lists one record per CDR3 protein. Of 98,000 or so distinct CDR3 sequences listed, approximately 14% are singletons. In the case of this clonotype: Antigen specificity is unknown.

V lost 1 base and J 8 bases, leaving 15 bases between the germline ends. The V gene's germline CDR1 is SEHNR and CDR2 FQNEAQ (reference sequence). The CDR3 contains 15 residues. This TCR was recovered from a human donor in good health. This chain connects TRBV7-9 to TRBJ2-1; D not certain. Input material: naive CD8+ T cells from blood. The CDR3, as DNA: TGTGCCAGCAGCTTAGGTAGATGGGTCATCGATGAGCAGTTCTTC. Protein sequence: CASSLGRWVIDEQFF. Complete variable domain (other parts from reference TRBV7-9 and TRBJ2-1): DTGVSQNPRHKITKRGQNVTFRCDPISEHNRLYWYRQTLGQGPEFLTYFQNEAQLEKSRLLSDRFSAERPKGSFSTLEIQRTEQGDSAMYLCASSLGRWVIDEQFFGPGTRLTVL.